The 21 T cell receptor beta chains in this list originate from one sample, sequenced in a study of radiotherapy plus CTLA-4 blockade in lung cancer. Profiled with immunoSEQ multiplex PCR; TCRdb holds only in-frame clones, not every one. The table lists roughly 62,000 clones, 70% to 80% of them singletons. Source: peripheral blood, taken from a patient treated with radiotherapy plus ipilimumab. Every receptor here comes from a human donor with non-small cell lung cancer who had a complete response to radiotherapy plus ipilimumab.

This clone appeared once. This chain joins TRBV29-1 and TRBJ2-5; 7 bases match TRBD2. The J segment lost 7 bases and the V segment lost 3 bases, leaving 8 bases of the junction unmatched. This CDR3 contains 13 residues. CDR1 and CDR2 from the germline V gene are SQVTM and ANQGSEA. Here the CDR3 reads CSVEVAGAATQYF. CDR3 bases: TGCAGCGTTGAGGTCGCGGGAGCGGCGACCCAGTACTTC.

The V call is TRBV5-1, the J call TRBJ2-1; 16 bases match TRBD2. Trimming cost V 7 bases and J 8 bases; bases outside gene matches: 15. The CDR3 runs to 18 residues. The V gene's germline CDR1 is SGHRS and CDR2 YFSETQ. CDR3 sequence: CASSLGTSGRVVLDEQFF. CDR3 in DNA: TGCGCCAGCTCCTTGGGGACTAGCGGGAGGGTGGTTTTAGATGAGCAGTTCTTC. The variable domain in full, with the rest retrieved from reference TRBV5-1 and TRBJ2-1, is KAGVTQTPRYLIKTRGQQVTLSCSPISGHRSVSWYQQTPGQGLQFLFEYFSETQRNKGNFPGRFSGRQFSNSRSEMNVSTLELGDSALYLCASSLGTSGRVVLDEQFFGPGTRLTVL.

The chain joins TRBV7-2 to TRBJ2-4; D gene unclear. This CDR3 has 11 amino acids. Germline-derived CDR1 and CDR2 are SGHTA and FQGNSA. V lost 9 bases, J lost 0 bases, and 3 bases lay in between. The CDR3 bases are TGTGCCAGTTCAGCCAAAAACATTCAGTACTTC. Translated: CASSAKNIQYF.

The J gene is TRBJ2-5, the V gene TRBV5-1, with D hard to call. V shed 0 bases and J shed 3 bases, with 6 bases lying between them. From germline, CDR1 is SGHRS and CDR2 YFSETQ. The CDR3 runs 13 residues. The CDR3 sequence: CASSLVGEETQYF. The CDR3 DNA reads TGCGCCAGCAGCTTGGTTGGGGAAGAGACCCAGTACTTC.

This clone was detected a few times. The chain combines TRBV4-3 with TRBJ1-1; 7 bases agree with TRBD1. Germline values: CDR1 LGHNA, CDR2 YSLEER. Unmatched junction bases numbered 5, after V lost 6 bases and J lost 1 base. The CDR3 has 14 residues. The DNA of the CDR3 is TGCGCCAGCAGTTTACAGGGGCAGAACACTGAAGCTTTCTTT. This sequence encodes CASSLQGQNTEAFF.

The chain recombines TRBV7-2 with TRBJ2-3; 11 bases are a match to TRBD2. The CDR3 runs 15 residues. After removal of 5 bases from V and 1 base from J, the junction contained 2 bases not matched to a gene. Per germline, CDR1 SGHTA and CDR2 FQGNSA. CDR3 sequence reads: CASSATSGGTDTQYF. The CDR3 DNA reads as TGTGCCAGCAGCGCGACTAGCGGGGGCACAGATACGCAGTATTTT.

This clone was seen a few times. The CDR3 loop is CAWIRTSGGEETQYF. CDR3 DNA sequence: TGTGCCTGGATACGGACTAGCGGGGGGGAAGAGACCCAGTACTTC. The chain employs TRBV30 and TRBJ2-5, with TRBD2 matching over 15 bases. Germline assignment: CDR1 GTSNPN and CDR2 SVGIG (reference sequence). There are 15 residues in the CDR3. V gave up 4 bases and J gave up 3 bases; unmatched junction bases: 3.

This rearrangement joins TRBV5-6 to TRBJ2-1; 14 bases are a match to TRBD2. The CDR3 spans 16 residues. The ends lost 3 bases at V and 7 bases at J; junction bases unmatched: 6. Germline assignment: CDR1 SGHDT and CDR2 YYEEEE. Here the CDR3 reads CASSSGTSGSKNEQFF. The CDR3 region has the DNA TGTGCCAGCAGCTCGGGGACTAGCGGGAGTAAGAATGAGCAGTTCTTC. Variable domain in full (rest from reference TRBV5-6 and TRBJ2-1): DAGVTQSPTHLIKTRGQQVTLRCSPKSGHDTVSWYQQALGQGPQFIFQYYEEEERQRGNFPDRFSGHQFPNYSSELNVNALLLGDSALYLCASSSGTSGSKNEQFFGPGTRLTVL.

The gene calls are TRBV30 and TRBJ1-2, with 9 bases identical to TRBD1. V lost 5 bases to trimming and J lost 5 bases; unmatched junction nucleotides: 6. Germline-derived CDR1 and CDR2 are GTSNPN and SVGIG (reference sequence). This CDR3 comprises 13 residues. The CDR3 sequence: CAWQGQGFYGYTF. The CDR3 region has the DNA TGTGCCTGGCAGGGACAGGGCTTTTATGGCTACACCTTC.

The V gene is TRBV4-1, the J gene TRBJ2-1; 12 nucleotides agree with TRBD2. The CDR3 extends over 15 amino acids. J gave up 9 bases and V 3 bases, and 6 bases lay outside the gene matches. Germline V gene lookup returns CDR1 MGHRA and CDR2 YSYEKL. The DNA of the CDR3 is TGCGCCAGCAGCCAGCCCGGACTAGCGGGAACTGAGCAGTTCTTC. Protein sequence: CASSQPGLAGTEQFF.

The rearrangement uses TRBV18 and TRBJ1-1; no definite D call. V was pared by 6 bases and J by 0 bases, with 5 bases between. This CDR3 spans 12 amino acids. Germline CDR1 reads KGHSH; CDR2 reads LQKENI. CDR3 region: CASSSMNTEAFF. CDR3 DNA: TGTGCCAGCTCCTCAATGAACACTGAAGCTTTCTTT.

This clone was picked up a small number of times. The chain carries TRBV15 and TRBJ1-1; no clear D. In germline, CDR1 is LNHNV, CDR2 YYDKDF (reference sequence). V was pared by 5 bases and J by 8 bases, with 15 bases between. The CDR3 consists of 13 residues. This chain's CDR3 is CATSRGGNREAFF. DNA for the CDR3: TGTGCCACCAGCCGAGGCGGAAATCGCGAAGCTTTCTTT.

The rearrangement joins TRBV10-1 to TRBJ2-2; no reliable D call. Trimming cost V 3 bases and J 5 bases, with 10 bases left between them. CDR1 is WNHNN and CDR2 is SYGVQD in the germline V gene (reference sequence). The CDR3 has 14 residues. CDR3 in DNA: TGCGCCAGCAGTGAACAGCCTAATACCGGGGAGCTGTTTTTT. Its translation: CASSEQPNTGELFF.

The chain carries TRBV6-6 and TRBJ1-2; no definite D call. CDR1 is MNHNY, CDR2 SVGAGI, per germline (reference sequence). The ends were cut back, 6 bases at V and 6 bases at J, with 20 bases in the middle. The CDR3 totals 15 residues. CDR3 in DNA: TGTGCCAGCAGCCCCGGGGTCCAAACAGTTAATGGCTACACCTTC. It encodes CASSPGVQTVNGYTF.

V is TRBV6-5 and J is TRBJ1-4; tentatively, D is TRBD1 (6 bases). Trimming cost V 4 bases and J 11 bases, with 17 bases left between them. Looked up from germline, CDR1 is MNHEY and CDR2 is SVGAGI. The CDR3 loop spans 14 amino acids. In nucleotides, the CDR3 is TGTGCCAGCAGTTCCCTGGGGGGCAGGACTAAACTGTTTTTT. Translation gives CASSSLGGRTKLFF.

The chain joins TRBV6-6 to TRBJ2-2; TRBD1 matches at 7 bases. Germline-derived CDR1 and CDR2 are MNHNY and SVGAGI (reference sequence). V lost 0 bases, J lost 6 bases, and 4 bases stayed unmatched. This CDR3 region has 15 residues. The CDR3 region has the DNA TGTGCCAGCAGTTACTCCGGGACAGAATCCGGGGAGCTGTTTTTT. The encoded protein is CASSYSGTESGELFF.

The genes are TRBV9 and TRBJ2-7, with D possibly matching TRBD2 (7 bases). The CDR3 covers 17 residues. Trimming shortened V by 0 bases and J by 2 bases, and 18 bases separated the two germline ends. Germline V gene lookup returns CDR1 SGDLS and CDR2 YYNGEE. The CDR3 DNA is TGTGCCAGCAGCGTAGCTGGGGGGGGGACAAACCCCTACGAGCAGTACTTC. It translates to CASSVAGGGTNPYEQYF. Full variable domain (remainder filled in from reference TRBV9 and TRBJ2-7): DSGVTQTPKHLITATGQRVTLRCSPRSGDLSVYWYQQSLDQGLQFLIQYYNGEERAKGNILERFSAQQFPDLHSELNLSSLELGDSALYFCASSVAGGGTNPYEQYFGPGTRLTVT.

The CDR3 DNA reads TGTGCCAGCAGCTTCGGAGCCAGACTCACCGGGGAGCTGTTTTTT. Its protein is CASSFGARLTGELFF. The V and J genes are TRBV5-8 and TRBJ2-2, with no clear D. Trimming shortened V by 2 bases and J by 4 bases, and 12 bases separated the two germline ends. Germline V gene lookup returns CDR1 SGHTS and CDR2 YDEGEE. The length of the CDR3 is 15 residues.

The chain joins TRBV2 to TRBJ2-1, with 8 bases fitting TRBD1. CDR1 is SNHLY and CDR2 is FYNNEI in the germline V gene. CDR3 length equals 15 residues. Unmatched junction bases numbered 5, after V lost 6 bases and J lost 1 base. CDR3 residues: CASRDRDLSYNEQFF. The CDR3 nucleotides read TGTGCCAGCAGGGACAGGGATTTGTCCTACAATGAGCAGTTCTTC.

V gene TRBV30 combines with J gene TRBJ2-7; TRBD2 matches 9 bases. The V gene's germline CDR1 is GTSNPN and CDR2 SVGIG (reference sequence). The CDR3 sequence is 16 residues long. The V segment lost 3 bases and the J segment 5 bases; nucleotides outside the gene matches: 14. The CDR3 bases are TGTGCCTGGAGCCCTTGGGAGCGGGGGGTAGACGACGAGCAGTACTTC. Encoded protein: CAWSPWERGVDDEQYF. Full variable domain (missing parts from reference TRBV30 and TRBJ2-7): SQTIHQWPATLVQPVGSPLSLECTVEGTSNPNLYWYRQAAGRGLQLLFYSVGIGQISSEVPQNLSASRPQDRQFILSSKKLLLSDSGFYLCAWSPWERGVDDEQYFGPGTRLTVT.

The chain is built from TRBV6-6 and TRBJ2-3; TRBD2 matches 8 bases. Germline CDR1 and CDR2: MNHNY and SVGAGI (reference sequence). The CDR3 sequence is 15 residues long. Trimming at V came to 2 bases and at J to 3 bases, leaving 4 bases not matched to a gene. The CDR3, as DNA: TGTGCCAGCAGTTACATGACTAGCGCGACAGATACGCAGTATTTT. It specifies CASSYMTSATDTQYF.